A single sample gave rise to the 18 T cell receptor beta chains below, sequenced in a study of blood T cells in healthy people across ages. Together with a sample-barcoded 5' primer, a J-beta primer mix was included in a second PCR lasting roughly 6 to 12 cycles. One entry per CDR3 protein results from TCRdb running MiXCR on the 5' RACE reads. The table includes 800,000 or so distinct CDR3 sequences, under 80% detected once. Sample: blood. All receptors come from a man in his thirties or forties in good health.

The rearrangement uses TRBV12-3 or TRBV12-4 and TRBJ2-5; 8 bases line up with TRBD1. The CDR3 contains 13 residues. After removal of 7 bases from V and 5 bases from J, the junction contained 6 bases not matched to a gene. The CDR3 reads CASNTGQVETQYF. The CDR3 nucleotides read TGTGCCAGCAACACGGGACAGGTGGAGACCCAGTACTTC.

This clonotype was detected once. The V gene is TRBV5-4, the J gene TRBJ1-6, with D hard to call. The germline CDR1 and CDR2 sequences are SGHNT and YYREEE (reference sequence). Trimming removed 4 bases from V and 9 bases from J, with 17 bases in between. The CDR3 is 15 amino acids. This CDR3 is CASSTDGGLGSPLHF. The CDR3 DNA follows: TGTGCCAGCAGCACGGACGGTGGCTTAGGTTCACCCCTCCACTTT.

This chain uses TRBV6-5 with TRBJ2-5; weak D call: TRBD1 (5 bases). CDR3 length: 17 amino acids. Germline V lookup: CDR1 MNHEY, CDR2 SVGAGI. Trimming cost V 3 bases and J 0 bases, with 17 bases left between them. The CDR3 loop reads CASSYSRQYFNQETQYF. The CDR3 DNA is TGTGCCAGCAGTTATTCCCGACAGTACTTTAACCAAGAGACCCAGTACTTC.

V and J are TRBV4-3 and TRBJ1-4, with D possibly being TRBD1 (5 bases). CDR3 length equals 15 residues. Trimming cost V 0 bases and J 0 bases, with 5 bases left between them. CDR1 is LGHNA and CDR2 is YSLEER in the germline V gene. Here the CDR3 DNA reads TGCGCCAGCAGCCAAGAGACAGCAACTAATGAAAAACTGTTTTTT. Translating gives CASSQETATNEKLFF.

The J gene is TRBJ1-5, the V gene TRBV10-2, with D uncertain. V shed 3 bases and J shed 4 bases, with 7 bases lying between them. The CDR3 consists of 13 residues. Germline CDR1 is WSHSY and CDR2 is SAAADI. CDR3 nucleotides: TGCGCCAGCAGTGACGACGGTAATCAGCCCCAGCATTTT. It translates to CASSDDGNQPQHF.

The chain recombines TRBV14 with TRBJ1-2; possibly TRBD1 for D (5 bases). V was pared by 2 bases and J by 4 bases, with 8 bases between. The CDR3 spans 13 residues. Germline lookup yields CDR1 SGHDN and CDR2 FVKESK. As DNA, the CDR3 is TGTGCCAGCAGCCAATGGGGGAGCTATGGCTACACCTTC. Its translation: CASSQWGSYGYTF.

The V gene is TRBV12-3 or TRBV12-4, the J gene TRBJ2-3, with TRBD2 as a possible D gene (5 bases). The V gene lost 5 bases and the J gene lost 3 bases, with 12 bases spanning the gap. There are 14 residues in the CDR3. The CDR3 region is CASSGRVSTDTQYF. In DNA, the CDR3 is TGTGCCAGCAGTGGGCGGGTCTCTACAGATACGCAGTATTTT.

The count of this clonotype is one. A read error may account for a junction end that differs from germline. V and J are TRBV12-3 or TRBV12-4 and TRBJ2-5; no clear D. The assigned J gene may be wrong: the sequence end matches TRBJ2-7 better. CDR3 length equals 15 residues. The CDR3 reads CASSGWVGMTYEQYF. The CDR3 DNA is TGCGCCAGCAGTGGTTGGGTAGGGATGACCTACGAGCAGTACTTC.

V gene TRBV14 combines with J gene TRBJ2-4, with a possible D match to TRBD1 (5 bases). In germline, CDR1 is SGHDN, CDR2 FVKESK. This CDR3 is 16 amino acids long. Trimming shortened V by 1 base and J by 3 bases, and 13 bases separated the two germline ends. CDR3 DNA: TGTGCCAGCAGCCAAGCACCCGGACAAGACAAAAACATTCAGTACTTC. As protein: CASSQAPGQDKNIQYF.

This sequence joins TRBV6-5 and TRBJ2-5; no firm D call. The J call may not be correct, given that the DNA end is closer to TRBJ2-7. The CDR3 runs to 13 residues. Germline lookup yields CDR1 MNHEY and CDR2 SVGAGI. The CDR3, as DNA: TGTGCCAGCCATTCCCTCATATCCCGCGAGCAGTACTTC. It encodes CASHSLISREQYF.

The chain is built from TRBV4-3 and TRBJ1-6; perhaps TRBD1 as D (6 bases). Deletions cut 1 base from V and 5 bases from J, with 12 bases between. Germline CDR1 reads LGHNA; CDR2 reads YSLEER. The CDR3 is 16 amino acids. The CDR3 region is CASSQGQAKHNSPLHF. The CDR3, as DNA: TGCGCCAGCAGCCAAGGACAGGCGAAGCATAATTCACCCCTCCACTTT.

The V gene is TRBV11-2, the J gene TRBJ2-1; TRBD2 matches 9 bases. The ends lost 1 base at V and 6 bases at J; junction bases unmatched: 7. Per the germline V gene, CDR1 is SGHAT and CDR2 is FQNNGV. The CDR3 totals 16 residues. CDR3 nucleotides: TGTGCCAGCAGCTTAGGTGGCGGGGGGGCCTCCAATGAGCAGTTCTTC. Translation gives CASSLGGGGASNEQFF.

The gene calls are TRBV7-9 and TRBJ2-5, with D possibly matching TRBD1 (6 bases). Germline assignment: CDR1 SEHNR and CDR2 FQNEAQ (reference sequence). The CDR3 has 15 amino acids. The V end was cut by 1 base, the J end by 1 base, with 10 bases between. CDR3: CASSLVGASQETQYF. CDR3 coding DNA: TGTGCCAGCAGCTTAGTGGGGGCGTCCCAAGAGACCCAGTACTTC.

The chain carries TRBV7-2 and TRBJ1-6; tentatively, D is TRBD1 (5 bases). Germline V lookup: CDR1 SGHTA, CDR2 FQGNSA. Trimming shortened V by 10 bases and J by 10 bases, and 17 bases separated the two germline ends. The CDR3 has 13 amino acids. The CDR3 loop is CATCRDLRSPLHF. The DNA of the CDR3 is TGTGCCACCTGTAGGGACCTAAGATCACCCCTCCACTTT.

This clonotype was recorded a few times. This chain uses TRBV27 with TRBJ2-4; TRBD2 matches 7 bases. The CDR3 covers 14 residues. V lost 2 bases to trimming and J lost 9 bases; unmatched junction nucleotides: 7. Germline loops: CDR1 MNHEY, CDR2 SMNVEV (reference sequence). This CDR3 reads CASSLDVRGGIQYF. The CDR3 coding sequence is TGTGCCAGCAGTTTAGACGTCCGCGGGGGCATTCAGTACTTC.

The table lists this clonotype with a few counts. This chain connects TRBV10-3 to TRBJ2-1, with TRBD2 matching 14 bases. V gave up 5 bases and J gave up 5 bases; unmatched junction bases: 2. The CDR3 runs 15 residues. The germline V gene has CDR1 ENHRY and CDR2 SYGVKD. The CDR3 DNA reads as TGTGCCATCAGTTGGACTAGCGGGGGGAACAATGAGCAGTTCTTC. Translated, it gives CAISWTSGGNNEQFF.

V is TRBV6-2 or TRBV6-3 and J is TRBJ2-1; 7 bases are a match to TRBD1. The CDR3 runs 15 residues. The germline V gene has CDR1 MNHEY and CDR2 SVGEGT. The J segment lost 5 bases and the V segment lost 6 bases, leaving 10 bases of the junction unmatched. The CDR3 here is CASRPTGRQDNEQFF. As DNA, the CDR3 is TGTGCCAGCAGGCCGACAGGGCGGCAGGACAATGAGCAGTTCTTC.

The V gene is TRBV20-1, the J gene TRBJ1-1, with 7 bases identical to TRBD1. CDR1 DFQATT and CDR2 SNEGSKA come from the germline V gene (reference sequence). This CDR3 region has 13 residues. The J segment lost 6 bases and the V segment lost 3 bases, leaving 7 bases of the junction unmatched. CDR3 residues: CSASRGNFAEAFF. CDR3 in DNA: TGCAGTGCTAGCAGGGGGAACTTTGCTGAAGCTTTCTTT.